The 25 T cell receptor beta chains in this list originate from one sample, sequenced in a study of vaccination and CD4 T cells after COVID-19. As to treatment: roughly ten-day PBMC culture with coronavirus spike peptide pools or control peptides (ViraFEST assay). CD4+ T cells of the unexposed donor were collected before the COVID-19 pandemic (2011-2018). The antigens of these receptors remain unknown. Cultured CD4+ T cell DNA was sequenced using the Oncomine TCR Beta short-read assay. Researchers extracted genomic DNA from CD4+ T cells that had been cultured. One entry per CDR3 protein results from TCRdb running MiXCR on the PCR reads. The sample records over 9,500 distinct CDR3 sequences, under 40% being singletons. The sequenced sample consisted of CD4+ T cells from blood, cultured in vitro. These receptors all come from a human donor in good health.

This clonotype has just one count. The V call is TRBV28, the J call TRBJ2-7, with TRBD2 matching over 7 bases. The J segment lost 1 base and the V segment lost 3 bases, leaving 0 bases of the junction unmatched. Per germline, CDR1 MDHEN and CDR2 SYDVKM. This CDR3 comprises 13 residues. CDR3 protein: CASSFGGSYEQYF. In nucleotides, the CDR3 is TGTGCCAGCAGTTTCGGGGGGTCCTACGAGCAGTACTTC.

This clonotype was counted between two and nine times. The rearrangement joins TRBV7-2 to TRBJ2-3; 9 bases fit TRBD2. The germline V gene has CDR1 SGHTA and CDR2 FQGNSA. The CDR3 is 16 amino acids. The junction had 10 bases not matched to a gene; V was cut back by 5 bases and J by 4 bases. CDR3: CASSRGAGGPPDTQYF. CDR3 DNA: TGTGCCAGCAGCAGAGGGGCGGGAGGGCCCCCAGATACGCAGTATTTT.

In its sample, this clonotype was seen a few times. The V gene is TRBV19, the J gene TRBJ1-2, with a tentative D call TRBD1 (6 bases). This CDR3 comprises 12 residues. Between the trimmed V and J ends, which lost 8 bases and 6 bases, there was a span of 13 bases. Germline V lookup: CDR1 LNHDA, CDR2 SQIVND (reference sequence). Here the CDR3 DNA reads TGTGCCAGTTCAGACAGGCCCCATGGCTACACCTTC. Its protein product is CASSDRPHGYTF.

Here the CDR3 DNA reads TGCGCCAGCAGTATTGTTGCAGGCCGAAATTCACCCCTCCACTTT. Amino acids: CASSIVAGRNSPLHF. This rearrangement joins TRBV5-1 to TRBJ1-6; D gene unclear. This CDR3 comprises 15 residues. Germline lookup yields CDR1 SGHRS and CDR2 YFSETQ. The V end lost 5 bases, the J end lost 7 bases, and 16 bases lay between the germline ends.

This sequence joins TRBV7-9 and TRBJ1-5; D call uncertain. The V gene lost 2 bases and the J gene lost 1 base, with 3 bases spanning the gap. Germline V gene sequence: CDR1 SEHNR, CDR2 FQNEAQ (reference sequence). CDR3 length: 13 residues. The CDR3 sequence is CASSLNSNQPQHF. CDR3 sequence (DNA): TGTGCCAGCAGCTTAAACAGCAATCAGCCCCAGCATTTT.

The table lists this clonotype with a few counts. The chain uses TRBV6-1 and TRBJ2-7; 7 bases agree with TRBD1. Germline CDR1 MNHNS, CDR2 SASEGT. The J segment lost 2 bases and the V segment lost 6 bases, leaving 10 bases of the junction unmatched. The CDR3 totals 15 residues. The CDR3 DNA is TGTGCCAGCAGGACCGGACAGGCGATCCCCTACGAGCAGTACTTC. It specifies CASRTGQAIPYEQYF.

In DNA form, the CDR3 reads TGCAGTGCTAGACTAGCGGGAGGTTCGTACAATGAGCAGTTCTTC. Protein product: CSARLAGGSYNEQFF. This chain joins TRBV20-1 and TRBJ2-1, with TRBD2 matching over 11 bases. The CDR3 runs to 15 residues. Germline assignment: CDR1 DFQATT and CDR2 SNEGSKA (reference sequence). V was clipped by 2 bases and J by 4 bases; unmatched bases: 4.

V gene TRBV20-1 combines with J gene TRBJ2-2; tentatively, D is TRBD2 (5 bases). CDR3 length: 14 amino acids. Germline V gives CDR1 DFQATT, CDR2 SNEGSKA (reference sequence). The V and J ends lost 6 bases and 0 bases respectively, with 11 bases between them. The CDR3 coding sequence is TGCAGTGCAGAGAGGCGGGCGAACACCGGGGAGCTGTTTTTT. Amino acids: CSAERRANTGELFF.

On this clonotype itself: The junction and the germline gene differ at one end; a read error may be behind it. The CDR3 DNA is TGTGCTAGCAGCCCACTAGCGAACTCCTACGAGCAGTACTTC. Encoded protein: CASSPLANSYEQYF. The chain carries TRBV7-6 and TRBJ2-7, with 7 nucleotides matching TRBD2. This CDR3 comprises 14 residues. The germline V gene encodes CDR1 SGHVS and CDR2 FNYEAQ.

The rearrangement uses TRBV6-2 or TRBV6-3 and TRBJ2-7; 11 positions match TRBD2. Trimming at V came to 9 bases and at J to 3 bases, leaving 10 bases not matched to a gene. The CDR3 totals 15 residues. Looked up from germline, CDR1 is MNHEY and CDR2 is SVGEGT. CDR3 bases: TGTGCCAGTCGGGGGCCTAGCGGGAGGTACTACGAGCAGTACTTC. Residues: CASRGPSGRYYEQYF.

The chain links TRBV5-8 to TRBJ2-7, with D unclear. Germline V lookup: CDR1 SGHTS, CDR2 YDEGEE. The CDR3 is made up of 14 amino acids. V lost 0 bases and J 0 bases, leaving 7 bases between the germline ends. This chain's CDR3 is CASSLAGLSYEQYF. CDR3 bases: TGTGCCAGCAGCTTGGCGGGCCTCTCCTACGAGCAGTACTTC.

The chain couples TRBV6-2 or TRBV6-3 to TRBJ2-1; the D gene is possibly TRBD1 (6 bases). From germline, CDR1 is MNHEY and CDR2 SVGEGT. Deletions cut 5 bases from V and 9 bases from J, with 20 bases between. CDR3 length: 15 residues. Written as DNA, the CDR3 is TGTGCCAGCAGTCCCAGGGGTGGCTCCTGGGGTGAGCAGTTCTTC. Its protein product is CASSPRGGSWGEQFF.

This clonotype was picked up a small number of times. The V and J genes are TRBV6-5 and TRBJ2-7, with 7 positions matching TRBD1. Per germline, CDR1 MNHEY and CDR2 SVGAGI. The CDR3 consists of 17 residues. Trimming at V came to 2 bases and at J to 2 bases, leaving 12 bases not matched to a gene. The CDR3 DNA sequence: TGTGCCAGCAGTTACCGTAGGGGACAGACCCATACCTACGAGCAGTACTTC. This encodes CASSYRRGQTHTYEQYF.

V gene TRBV27 combines with J gene TRBJ1-2; the match to TRBD1 covers 9 bases. Trimming removed 4 bases from V and 6 bases from J; junction bases left unmatched: 18. The CDR3 is 18 amino acids. Per the germline V gene, CDR1 is MNHEY and CDR2 is SMNVEV (reference sequence). The CDR3, as DNA: TGTGCCAGCAGTTCCCGTTCAACCACATGGACAGGGGCGAATGGCTACACCTTC. Amino acid sequence: CASSSRSTTWTGANGYTF.

The V call is TRBV6-4, the J call TRBJ2-3; 11 nucleotides line up with TRBD2. CDR1 MRHNA and CDR2 SNTAGT come from the germline V gene. The CDR3 runs to 12 residues. Trimming took 6 bases from V and 12 from J; bases not matched to a gene: 5. The CDR3 here is CASSLAGGLQYF. The CDR3 coding sequence is TGTGCCAGCAGCCTAGCGGGAGGTTTACAGTATTTT.

The chain combines TRBV20-1 with TRBJ1-3, with D hard to call. Between the trimmed V and J ends, which lost 0 bases and 0 bases, there was a span of 12 bases. There are 16 residues in the CDR3. CDR1 is DFQATT, CDR2 SNEGSKA, per germline (reference sequence). The CDR3 reads CSARDLGSGSGNTIYF. Written as DNA, the CDR3 is TGCAGTGCTAGAGATCTAGGGAGCGGCTCTGGAAACACCATATATTTT.

V is TRBV6-1 and J is TRBJ2-3, with 7 bases that match TRBD2. The CDR3 extends over 15 amino acids. In germline, CDR1 is MNHNS, CDR2 SASEGT. With V trimmed by 6 bases and J by 2 bases, 8 bases remained unmatched. CDR3 DNA sequence: TGTGCCAGCAGAATGAAGCTAGCGGCCACAGATACGCAGTATTTT. Protein product: CASRMKLAATDTQYF.

The chain couples TRBV11-2 to TRBJ2-2, with D uncertain. The CDR3 is made up of 11 amino acids. V lost 5 bases and J 15 bases, leaving 13 bases between the germline ends. The V gene's germline CDR1 is SGHAT and CDR2 FQNNGV. CDR3 bases: TGTGCCAGCAGCGCCGGACGTAGGGTGTTTTTT. Its translation is CASSAGRRVFF.

The chain carries TRBV11-3 and TRBJ2-5; 8 bases are shared with TRBD1. Germline V lookup: CDR1 SGHNT, CDR2 YENEEA. The CDR3 is made up of 13 amino acids. The trim removed 5 bases at V and 9 bases at J, leaving 8 bases unmatched. The CDR3 here is CASSRDRGRAQYF. The DNA for the CDR3 is TGTGCCAGCAGCCGTGACAGGGGTAGGGCCCAGTACTTC.

This clonotype was found a few times. This rearrangement joins TRBV20-1 to TRBJ1-1; D is unclear. Germline loops: CDR1 DFQATT, CDR2 SNEGSKA (reference sequence). Trimming shortened V by 3 bases and J by 1 base, and 12 bases separated the two germline ends. CDR3 length: 14 amino acids. CDR3 sequence: CSASNTETNTEAFF. Written as DNA, the CDR3 is TGCAGTGCTAGTAACACTGAAACGAACACTGAAGCTTTCTTT.

CDR3 residues: CASSPGGGARTGELFF. The CDR3 region has the DNA TGTGCCAGCAGCCCGGGAGGTGGGGCACGAACCGGGGAGCTGTTTTTT. This rearrangement joins TRBV7-3 to TRBJ2-2, with 7 bases fitting TRBD2. Trimming took 5 bases from V and 5 from J; bases not matched to a gene: 11. Per the germline V gene, CDR1 is SGHTA and CDR2 is FQGTGA. The CDR3 is 16 residues long.

The J gene is TRBJ2-4, the V gene TRBV20-1; D not resolved. The CDR3 runs to 15 residues. The ends were cut back, 0 bases at V and 8 bases at J, with 17 bases in the middle. From germline, CDR1 is DFQATT and CDR2 SNEGSKA (reference sequence). CDR3 loop: CSARDSPSRADIQYF. CDR3 nucleotide sequence: TGCAGTGCTAGAGATTCGCCGTCAAGGGCAGACATTCAGTACTTC.

With regard to this clonotype: The junction departs from the called germline gene at one end, perhaps through a read error. The chain combines TRBV7-9 with TRBJ2-2; no reliable D call. CDR1 and CDR2 (germline): SEHNR, FQNEAQ (reference sequence). This CDR3 has 14 amino acids. CDR3 sequence: CVSSSPPRTGELFF. CDR3 nucleotides: TGTGTCAGCAGCTCGCCTCCTCGGACCGGGGAGCTGTTTTTT.

This clonotype appeared a single time. The junction departs from the called germline gene at one end, perhaps through a read error. The chain uses TRBV7-6 and TRBJ2-3; TRBD1 or TRBD2 may be the D gene (6 bases each). The CDR3 length is 14 residues. Per the germline V gene, CDR1 is SGHVS and CDR2 is FNYEAQ. CDR3 sequence reads: CASRGGFGTDTQCF. The CDR3 DNA is TGTGCCAGCAGAGGGGGGTTCGGCACAGATACGCAGTGCTTT.

This clonotype has more than one count but fewer than ten. V usage is TRBV20-1 and J usage is TRBJ2-7; TRBD1 matches at 10 bases. The trim removed 6 bases at V and 2 bases at J, leaving 13 bases unmatched. Germline CDR1 is DFQATT and CDR2 is SNEGSKA (reference sequence). The CDR3 sequence is 16 residues long. This CDR3 is CSARTTGGASAYEQYF. CDR3 sequence (DNA): TGCAGTGCACGTACGACAGGGGGCGCCTCCGCCTACGAGCAGTACTTC.